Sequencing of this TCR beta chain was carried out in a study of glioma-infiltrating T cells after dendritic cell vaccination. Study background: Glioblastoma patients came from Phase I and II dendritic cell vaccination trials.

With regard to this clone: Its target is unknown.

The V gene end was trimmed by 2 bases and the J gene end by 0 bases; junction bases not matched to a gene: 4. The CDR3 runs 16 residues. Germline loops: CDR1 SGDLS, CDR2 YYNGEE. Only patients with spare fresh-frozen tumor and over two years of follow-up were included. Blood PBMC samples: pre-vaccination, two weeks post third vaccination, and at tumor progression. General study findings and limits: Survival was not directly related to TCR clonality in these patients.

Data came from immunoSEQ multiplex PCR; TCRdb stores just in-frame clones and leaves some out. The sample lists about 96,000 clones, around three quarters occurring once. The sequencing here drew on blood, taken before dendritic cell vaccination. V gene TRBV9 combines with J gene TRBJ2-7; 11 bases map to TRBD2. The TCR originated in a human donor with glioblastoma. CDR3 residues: CASSVSGLAASYEQYF. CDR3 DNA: TGTGCCAGCAGCGTCTCGGGACTAGCGGCCTCCTACGAGCAGTACTTC.